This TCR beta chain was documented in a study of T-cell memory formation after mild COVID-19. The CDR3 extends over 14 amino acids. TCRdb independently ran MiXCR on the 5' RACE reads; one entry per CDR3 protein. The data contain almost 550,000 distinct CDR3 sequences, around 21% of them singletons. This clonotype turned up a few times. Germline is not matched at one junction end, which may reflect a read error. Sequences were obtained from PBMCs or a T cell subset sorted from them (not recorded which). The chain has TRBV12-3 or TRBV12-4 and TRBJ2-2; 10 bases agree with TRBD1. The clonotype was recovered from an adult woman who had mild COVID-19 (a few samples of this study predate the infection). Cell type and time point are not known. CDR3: CASSPDRGQGELSF. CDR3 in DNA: TGTGCCAGCAGTCCCGACAGGGGGCAAGGGGAGCTGTCTTTT.